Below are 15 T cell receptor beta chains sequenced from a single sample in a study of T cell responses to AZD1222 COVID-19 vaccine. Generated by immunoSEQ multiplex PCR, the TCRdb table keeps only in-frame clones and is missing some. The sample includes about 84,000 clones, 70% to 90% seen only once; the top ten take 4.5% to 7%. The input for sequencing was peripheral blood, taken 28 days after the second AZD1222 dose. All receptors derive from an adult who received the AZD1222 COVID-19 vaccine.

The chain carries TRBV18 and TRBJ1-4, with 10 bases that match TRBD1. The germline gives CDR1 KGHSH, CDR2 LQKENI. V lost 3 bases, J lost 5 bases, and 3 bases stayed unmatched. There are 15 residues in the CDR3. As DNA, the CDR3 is TGTGCCAGCTCACCTGGACAGGGGGGAAATGAAAAACTGTTTTTT. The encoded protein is CASSPGQGGNEKLFF.

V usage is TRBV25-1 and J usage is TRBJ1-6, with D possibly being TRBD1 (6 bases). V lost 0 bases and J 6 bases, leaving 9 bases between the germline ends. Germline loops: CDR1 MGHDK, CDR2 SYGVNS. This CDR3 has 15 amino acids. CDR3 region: CASSEYKGGNSPLHF. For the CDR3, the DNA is TGTGCCAGCAGTGAATATAAGGGGGGTAATTCACCCCTCCACTTT.

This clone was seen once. The CDR3 loop reads CASSLRTDTNYGYTF. CDR3 bases: TGTGCCAGCAGTTTGCGGACAGATACTAACTATGGCTACACCTTC. The chain combines TRBV6-5 with TRBJ1-2, with D possibly matching TRBD1 (6 bases). The CDR3 extends over 15 amino acids. Germline V gene sequence: CDR1 MNHEY, CDR2 SVGAGI. The V end lost 4 bases, the J end lost 0 bases, and 12 bases lay between the germline ends.

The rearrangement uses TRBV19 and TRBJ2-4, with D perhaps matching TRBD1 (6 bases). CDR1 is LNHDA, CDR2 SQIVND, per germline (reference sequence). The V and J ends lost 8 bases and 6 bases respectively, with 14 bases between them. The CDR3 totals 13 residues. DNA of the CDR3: TGTGCCAGTCACGGGACACCAATAAACATTCAGTACTTC. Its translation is CASHGTPINIQYF.

In DNA, the CDR3 is TGTGCCAGCAGCCCCCAGACAGGGGGCCGGGTCAATCAGCCCCAGCATTTT. Translation gives CASSPQTGGRVNQPQHF. V and J are TRBV4-2 and TRBJ1-5; 10 nucleotides align to TRBD1. With V trimmed by 4 bases and J by 3 bases, 9 bases remained unmatched. Germline V gene lookup returns CDR1 LGHNA and CDR2 YNFKEQ. This CDR3 is 17 amino acids long.

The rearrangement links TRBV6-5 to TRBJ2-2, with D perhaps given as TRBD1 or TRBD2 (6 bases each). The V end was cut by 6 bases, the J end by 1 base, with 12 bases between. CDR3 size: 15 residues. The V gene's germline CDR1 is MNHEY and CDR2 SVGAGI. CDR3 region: CASSLQGGNTGELFF. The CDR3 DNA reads TGTGCCAGCAGCCTACAGGGAGGGAACACCGGGGAGCTGTTTTTT.

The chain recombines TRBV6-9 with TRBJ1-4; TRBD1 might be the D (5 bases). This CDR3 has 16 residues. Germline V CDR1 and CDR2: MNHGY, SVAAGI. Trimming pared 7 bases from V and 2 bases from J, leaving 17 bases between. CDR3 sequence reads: CASTLCPRGTNEKLFF. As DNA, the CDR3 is TGTGCCAGCACCTTATGTCCCCGGGGGACTAATGAAAAACTGTTTTTT.

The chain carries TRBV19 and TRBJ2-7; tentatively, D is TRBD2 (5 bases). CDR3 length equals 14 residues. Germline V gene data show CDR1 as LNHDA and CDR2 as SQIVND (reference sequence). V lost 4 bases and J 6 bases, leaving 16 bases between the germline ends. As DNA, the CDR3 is TGTGCCAGTAGTAACGGACTTCTCCGGGGCGAGCAGTACTTC. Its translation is CASSNGLLRGEQYF. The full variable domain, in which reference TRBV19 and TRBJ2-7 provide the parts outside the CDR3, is DGGITQSPKYLFRKEGQNVTLSCEQNLNHDAMYWYRQDPGQGLRLIYYSQIVNDFQKGDIAEGYSVSREKKESFPLTVTSAQKNPTAFYLCASSNGLLRGEQYFGPGTRLTVT.

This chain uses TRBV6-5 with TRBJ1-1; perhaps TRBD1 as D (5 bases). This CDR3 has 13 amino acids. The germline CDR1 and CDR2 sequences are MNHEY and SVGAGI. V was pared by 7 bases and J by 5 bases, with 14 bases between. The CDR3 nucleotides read TGTGCCAGCACCTCAATGGCAGGGACTGAAGCTTTCTTT. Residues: CASTSMAGTEAFF.

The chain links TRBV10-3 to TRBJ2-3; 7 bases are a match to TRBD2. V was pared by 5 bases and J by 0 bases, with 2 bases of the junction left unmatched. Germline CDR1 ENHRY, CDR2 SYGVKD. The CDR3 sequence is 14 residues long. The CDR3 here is CAISIAGSTDTQYF. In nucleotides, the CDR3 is TGTGCCATCAGTATAGCGGGCAGCACAGATACGCAGTATTTT.

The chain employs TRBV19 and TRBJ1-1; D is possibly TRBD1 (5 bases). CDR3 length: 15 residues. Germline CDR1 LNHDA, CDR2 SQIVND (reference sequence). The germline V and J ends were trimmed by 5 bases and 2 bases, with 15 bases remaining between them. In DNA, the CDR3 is TGTGCCAGTAGTTTGCTGAGGGGCGCAAACACTGAAGCTTTCTTT. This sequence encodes CASSLLRGANTEAFF. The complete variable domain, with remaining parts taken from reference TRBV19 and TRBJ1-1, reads DGGITQSPKYLFRKEGQNVTLSCEQNLNHDAMYWYRQDPGQGLRLIYYSQIVNDFQKGDIAEGYSVSREKKESFPLTVTSAQKNPTAFYLCASSLLRGANTEAFFGQGTRLTVV.

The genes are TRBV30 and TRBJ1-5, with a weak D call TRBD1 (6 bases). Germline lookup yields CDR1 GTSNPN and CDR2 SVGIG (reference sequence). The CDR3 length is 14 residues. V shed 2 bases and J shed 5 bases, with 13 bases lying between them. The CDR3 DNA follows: TGTGCCTGGAGTTCATCCCGGACAGATCAGCCCCAGCATTTT. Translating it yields CAWSSSRTDQPQHF.

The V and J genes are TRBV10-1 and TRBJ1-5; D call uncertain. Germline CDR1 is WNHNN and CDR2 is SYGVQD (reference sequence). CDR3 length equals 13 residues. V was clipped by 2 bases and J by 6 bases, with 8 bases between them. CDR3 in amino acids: CASSEIVGQPQHF. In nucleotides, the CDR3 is TGCGCCAGCAGTGAGATTGTTGGTCAGCCCCAGCATTTT.

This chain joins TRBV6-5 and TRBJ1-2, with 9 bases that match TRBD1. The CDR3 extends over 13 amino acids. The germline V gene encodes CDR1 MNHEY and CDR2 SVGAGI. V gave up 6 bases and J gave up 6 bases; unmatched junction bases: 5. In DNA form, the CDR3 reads TGTGCCAGCAGCCAGACAGGGGGAGATGGCTACACCTTC. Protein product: CASSQTGGDGYTF.

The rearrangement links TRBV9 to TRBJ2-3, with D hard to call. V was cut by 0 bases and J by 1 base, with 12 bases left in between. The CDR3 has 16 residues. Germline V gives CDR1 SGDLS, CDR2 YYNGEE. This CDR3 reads CASSVVAESRTDTQYF. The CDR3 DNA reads TGTGCCAGCAGCGTAGTCGCGGAATCCCGCACAGATACGCAGTATTTT.